This T cell receptor (beta chain) was recovered during a study of spatial heterogeneity in lung cancer. Study summary: The count of detected beta-chain sequences consistently exceeded that of alpha-chain sequences.

Study observations and caveats: Blood showed ubiquitous tumor TCRs more often at resection than at routine follow-up.

A distinct unique molecular identifier was carried by each TCR cDNA molecule. Each CDR3 protein is one row after TCRdb ran MiXCR on the 5' RACE reads. The repertoire consists of under 100,000 distinct CDR3 sequences, with roughly 9.5% occurring once and the leading ten covering 6% to 7.5%. Deletions cut 7 bases from V and 8 bases from J, with 19 bases between. This CDR3 is built from 13 residues. Germline V gene data show CDR1 as SQVTM and CDR2 as ANQGSEA. Time point: sample taken at primary tumor resection. Researchers sequenced whole RNA taken from tumor, nontumor lung or frozen PBMC without sorting. Patients with untreated early-stage non-small cell lung cancer, numbering 55 to 80, were the donors. This clonotype has a count of ten or more. The antigen is unknown.

The clonotype comes from a male donor with early-stage non-small cell lung cancer. This chain links TRBV29-1 with TRBJ2-3, with D unresolved. This sample comprised PBMCs, obtained at surgery. This CDR3 is CSEFQSPPGTQYF. CDR3 sequence (DNA): TGCAGCGAGTTTCAGAGCCCACCGGGTACGCAGTATTTT.